This T cell receptor beta chain was sequenced during a study of T cells after posttransplantation cyclophosphamide. Study-level points and caveats: Tissue-infiltrating T cells from skin or gut overlapped little with blood T cells. Later post-transplant blood repertoires were often dominated by donor CD8+ memory clones. After PTCy, TRB diversity resembled that of CNI/methotrexate controls.

Trimming pared 3 bases from V and 6 bases from J, leaving 10 bases between. The length of the CDR3 is 12 residues. Germline loops: CDR1 SGHRS, CDR2 YFSETQ. With respect to this clone: What it recognizes is unknown.

Busulfan-fludarabine conditioning, marrow transplant, and cyclophosphamide on days +3 and +4 were administered. Here immunoSEQ multiplex PCR was the method, and the copy in TCRdb shows in-frame clones only, minus some. The sample records some 37,000 clones, about three quarters being singletons. This sequence originates from a female patient in her 40s who received an allogeneic stem cell transplant from a related donor, was CMV-positive, and had no GVHD. The graft donor may be the source of some T cells. The sequencing used CD4+ T cells sorted from blood, collected around 2,000 days after a stem cell transplant with posttransplant cyclophosphamide. The chain combines TRBV5-1 with TRBJ2-7; D may be TRBD1 (6 bases). The CDR3 region is CASSSSGAEQYF. The CDR3, as DNA: TGCGCCAGCAGCTCGTCAGGGGCCGAGCAGTACTTC.